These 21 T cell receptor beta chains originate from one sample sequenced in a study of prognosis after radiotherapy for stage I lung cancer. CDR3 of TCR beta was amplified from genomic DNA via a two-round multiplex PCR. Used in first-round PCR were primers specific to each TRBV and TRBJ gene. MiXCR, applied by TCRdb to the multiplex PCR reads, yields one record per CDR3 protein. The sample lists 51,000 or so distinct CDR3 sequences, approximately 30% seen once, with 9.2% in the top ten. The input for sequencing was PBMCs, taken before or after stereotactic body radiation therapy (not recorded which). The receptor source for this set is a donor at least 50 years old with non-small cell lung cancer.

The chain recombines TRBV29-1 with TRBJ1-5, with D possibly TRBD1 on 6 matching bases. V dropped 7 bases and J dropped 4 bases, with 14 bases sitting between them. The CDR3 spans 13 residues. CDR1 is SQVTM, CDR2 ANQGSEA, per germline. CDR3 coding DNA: TGCAGCGCGAGGGACAATTGTAATCAGCCCCAGCATTTT. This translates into CSARDNCNQPQHF.

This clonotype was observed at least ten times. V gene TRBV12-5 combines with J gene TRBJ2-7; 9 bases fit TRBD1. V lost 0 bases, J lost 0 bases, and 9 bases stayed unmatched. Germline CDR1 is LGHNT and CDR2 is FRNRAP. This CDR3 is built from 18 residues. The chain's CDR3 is CASGLVLGRDRDSYEQYF. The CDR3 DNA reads TGTGCTAGTGGTTTGGTCCTAGGCCGGGACAGGGACTCCTACGAGCAGTACTTC. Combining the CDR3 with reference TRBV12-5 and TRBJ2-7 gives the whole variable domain DARVTQTPRHKVTEMGQEVTMRCQPILGHNTVFWYRQTMMQGLELLAYFRNRAPLDDSGMPKDRFSAEMPDATLATLKIQPSEPRDSAVYFCASGLVLGRDRDSYEQYFGPGTRLTVT.

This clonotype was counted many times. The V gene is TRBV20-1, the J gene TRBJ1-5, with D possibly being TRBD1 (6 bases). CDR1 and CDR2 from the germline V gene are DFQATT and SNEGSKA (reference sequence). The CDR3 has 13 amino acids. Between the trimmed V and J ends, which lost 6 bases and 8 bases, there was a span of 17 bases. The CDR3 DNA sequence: TGCAGTGCAACCACAGGGACGATCAAGCCCCAGCATTTT. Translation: CSATTGTIKPQHF.

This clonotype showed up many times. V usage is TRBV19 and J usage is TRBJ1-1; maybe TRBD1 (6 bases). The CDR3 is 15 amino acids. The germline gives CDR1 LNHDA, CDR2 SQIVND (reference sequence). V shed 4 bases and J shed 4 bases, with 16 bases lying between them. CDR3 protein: CASSSYREGRTEAFF. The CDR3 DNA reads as TGTGCCAGTAGTAGTTACAGGGAAGGCCGCACTGAAGCTTTCTTT.

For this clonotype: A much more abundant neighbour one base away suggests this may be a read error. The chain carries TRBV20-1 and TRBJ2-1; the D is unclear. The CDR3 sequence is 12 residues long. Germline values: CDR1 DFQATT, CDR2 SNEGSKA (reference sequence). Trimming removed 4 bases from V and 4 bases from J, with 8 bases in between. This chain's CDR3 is CSAILGYNEQFF. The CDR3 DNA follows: TGCAGTGCTATCTTAGGATACAATGAGCAGTTCTTC.

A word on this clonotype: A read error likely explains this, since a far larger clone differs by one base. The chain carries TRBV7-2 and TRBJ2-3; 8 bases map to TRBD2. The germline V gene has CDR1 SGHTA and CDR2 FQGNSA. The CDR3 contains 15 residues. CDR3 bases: TGTTCCAGCAGCTCGGGCGCGGGAGGAACAGATACGCAGTATTTT. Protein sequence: CSSSSGAGGTDTQYF.

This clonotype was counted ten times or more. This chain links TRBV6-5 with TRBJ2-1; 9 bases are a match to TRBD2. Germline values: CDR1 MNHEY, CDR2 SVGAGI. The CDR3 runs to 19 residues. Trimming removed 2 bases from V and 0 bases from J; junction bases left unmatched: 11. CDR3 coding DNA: TGTGCCAGCAGTTACAGGGCTAGCGGGGCGACCACCTCCTACAATGAGCAGTTCTTC. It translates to CASSYRASGATTSYNEQFF.

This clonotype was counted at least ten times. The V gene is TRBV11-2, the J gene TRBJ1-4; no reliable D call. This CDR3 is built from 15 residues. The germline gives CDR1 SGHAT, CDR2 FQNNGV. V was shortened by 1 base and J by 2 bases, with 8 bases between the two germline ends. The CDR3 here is CASSLVPFTNEKLFF. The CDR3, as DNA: TGTGCCAGCAGCTTAGTTCCCTTTACTAATGAAAAACTGTTTTTT. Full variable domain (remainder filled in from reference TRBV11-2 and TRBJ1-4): EAGVAQSPRYKIIEKRQSVAFWCNPISGHATLYWYQQILGQGPKLLIQFQNNGVVDDSQLPKDRFSAERLKGVDSTLKIQPAKLEDSAVYLCASSLVPFTNEKLFFGSGTQLSVL.

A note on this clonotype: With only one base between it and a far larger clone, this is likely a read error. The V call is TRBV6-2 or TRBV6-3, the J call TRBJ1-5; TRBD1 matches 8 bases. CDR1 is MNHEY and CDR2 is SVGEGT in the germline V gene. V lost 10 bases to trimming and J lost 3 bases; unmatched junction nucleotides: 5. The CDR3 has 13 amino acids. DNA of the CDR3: TGTGCCACCCGACAGGGGATCAATCAGCCCCAGCATTTT. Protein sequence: CATRQGINQPQHF.

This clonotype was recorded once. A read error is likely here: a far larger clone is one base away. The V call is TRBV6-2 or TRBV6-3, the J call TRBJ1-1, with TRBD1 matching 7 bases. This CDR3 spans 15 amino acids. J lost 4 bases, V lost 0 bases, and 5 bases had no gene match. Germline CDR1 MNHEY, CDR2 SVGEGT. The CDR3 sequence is CASSYSGDSGTEAFF. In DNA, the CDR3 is TGTGCCAGCAGTTACTCTGGGGACAGTGGCACTGAAGCTTTCTTT.

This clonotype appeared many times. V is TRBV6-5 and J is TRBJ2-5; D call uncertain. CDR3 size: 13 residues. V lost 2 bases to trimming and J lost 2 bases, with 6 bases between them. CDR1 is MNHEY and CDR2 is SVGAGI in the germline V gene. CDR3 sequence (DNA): TGTGCCAGCAGTTACCTCGGACAAGAGACCCAGTACTTC. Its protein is CASSYLGQETQYF.

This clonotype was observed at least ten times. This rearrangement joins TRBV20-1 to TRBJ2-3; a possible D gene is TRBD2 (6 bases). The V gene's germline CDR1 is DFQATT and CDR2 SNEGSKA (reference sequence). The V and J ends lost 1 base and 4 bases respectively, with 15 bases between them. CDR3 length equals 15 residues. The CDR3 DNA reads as TGCAGTGCTAGAGGGCAGCTCGGCGGGGCAGATACGCAGTATTTT. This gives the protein CSARGQLGGADTQYF.

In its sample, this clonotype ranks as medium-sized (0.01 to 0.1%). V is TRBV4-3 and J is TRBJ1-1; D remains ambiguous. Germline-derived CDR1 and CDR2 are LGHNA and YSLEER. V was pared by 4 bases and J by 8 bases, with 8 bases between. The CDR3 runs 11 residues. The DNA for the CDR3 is TGCGCCAGCAGCCGCGGGAGCGAAGCTTTCTTT. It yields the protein CASSRGSEAFF.

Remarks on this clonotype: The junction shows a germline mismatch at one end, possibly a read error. CDR3 sequence: CAASDSSGKYTGELFF. The CDR3 DNA is TGTGCCGCCAGTGACTCTAGCGGGAAATACACCGGGGAGCTGTTTTTT. The chain is built from TRBV24-1 and TRBJ2-2, with 9 bases that match TRBD2. The length of the CDR3 is 16 residues. CDR1 and CDR2 from the germline V gene are KGHDR and SFDVKD.

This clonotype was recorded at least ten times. Here the CDR3 reads CSVPGLAAKETQYF. CDR3 DNA sequence: TGCAGTGTCCCCGGCCTAGCGGCTAAAGAGACCCAGTACTTC. This chain connects TRBV20-1 to TRBJ2-5; TRBD2 agrees at 7 bases. CDR3 length: 14 residues. The V gene end was trimmed by 7 bases and the J gene end by 3 bases; junction bases not matched to a gene: 11. Germline CDR1 and CDR2: DFQATT and SNEGSKA (reference sequence).

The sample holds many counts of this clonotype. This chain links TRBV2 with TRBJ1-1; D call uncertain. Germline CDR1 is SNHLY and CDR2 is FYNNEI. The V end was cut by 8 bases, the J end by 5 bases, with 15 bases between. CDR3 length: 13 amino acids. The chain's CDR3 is CASGPISGTEAFF. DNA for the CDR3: TGTGCCAGCGGACCAATAAGCGGAACTGAAGCTTTCTTT.

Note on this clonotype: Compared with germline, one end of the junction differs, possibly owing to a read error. The CDR3, as DNA: TGTGCCAGTAGTGAAAATGGCCGATGTTATGAGCAGTTCTTC. It yields the protein CASSENGRCYEQFF. The chain carries TRBV2 and TRBJ2-1; D gene unclear. This CDR3 contains 14 residues. The germline V gene encodes CDR1 SNHLY and CDR2 FYNNEI.

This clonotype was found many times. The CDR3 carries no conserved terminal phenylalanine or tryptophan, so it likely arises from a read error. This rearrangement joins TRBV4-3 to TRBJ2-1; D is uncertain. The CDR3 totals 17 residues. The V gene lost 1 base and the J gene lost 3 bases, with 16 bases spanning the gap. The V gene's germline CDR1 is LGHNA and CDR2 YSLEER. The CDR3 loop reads CASSQVYGVQLYNEQFL. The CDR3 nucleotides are TGCGCCAGCAGCCAAGTCTACGGAGTGCAACTCTACAATGAGCAGTTCCTC.

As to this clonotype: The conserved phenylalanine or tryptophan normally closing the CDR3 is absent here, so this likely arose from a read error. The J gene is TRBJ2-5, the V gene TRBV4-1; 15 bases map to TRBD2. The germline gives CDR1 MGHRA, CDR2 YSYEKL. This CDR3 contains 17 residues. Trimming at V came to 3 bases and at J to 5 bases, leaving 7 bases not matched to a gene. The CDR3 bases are TGCGCCAGCAGCCAGTTCGGACTAGCGGGAGGGGGGGAGACCCAGTACTAC. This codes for CASSQFGLAGGGETQYY.

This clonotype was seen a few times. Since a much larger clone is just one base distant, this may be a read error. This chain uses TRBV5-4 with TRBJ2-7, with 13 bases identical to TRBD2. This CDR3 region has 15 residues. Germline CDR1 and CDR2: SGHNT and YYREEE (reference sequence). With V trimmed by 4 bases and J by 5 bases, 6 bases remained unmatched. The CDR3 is CASSPGLAGADEQYF. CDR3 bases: TGTGCCAGCAGCCCAGGACTAGCGGGAGCGGACGAGCAGTACTTC.

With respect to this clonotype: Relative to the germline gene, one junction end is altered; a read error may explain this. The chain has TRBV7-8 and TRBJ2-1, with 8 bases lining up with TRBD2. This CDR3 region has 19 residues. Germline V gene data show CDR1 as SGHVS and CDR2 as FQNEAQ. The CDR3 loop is CASSRWDSGVPSSYNEKFF. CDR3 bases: TGTGCCAGCAGCCGGTGGGATAGCGGGGTACCGAGCTCCTACAATGAGAAGTTCTTC.